This is a list of T cell receptor beta chains from one sample in a study of synovial regulatory T cells in juvenile arthritis. Profiled with immunoSEQ multiplex PCR; TCRdb holds only in-frame clones, not every one. Its clone listing holds roughly 5,900 clones. Sequencing was performed on Treg cells from blood. The receptors here all came from a donor aged 2-35 years with juvenile idiopathic arthritis. Each CDR3 is given with its conserved first and last residue. The order of the fields is J gene, CDR3 length, V gene, clone size, CDR3 protein. The size of a clone is reported for some rows only, either as once, few or many, or as a class for expanded clones.

>TRBJ1-5|13|TRBV6-5|NA
CASSYESNQPQHF
>TRBJ2-3|13|TRBV5-6|NA
CASSLALANTQYF
>TRBJ1-5|15|TRBV5-6|NA
CASSLGGLSNQPQHF
>TRBJ1-2|16|TRBV5-1|NA
CASSFVPRQRNYGYTF
>TRBJ1-2|15|TRBV5-1|NA
CASSLDLGGTYGYTF
>TRBJ2-1|16|TRBV28|medium-sized
CASSSRVHGSLNEQFF
>TRBJ2-3|19|TRBV27|NA
CASSLRAQVAGYVSDTQYF
>TRBJ2-2|16|TRBV5-4|NA
CASSFRGLAGTGELFF
>TRBJ1-2|13|TRBV19|medium-sized
CASSGWVGYGYTF
>TRBJ2-1|13|TRBV19|NA
CASRGTGEFEQFF
>TRBJ2-6|15|TRBV5-1|NA
CASSLETAGANVLTF
>TRBJ2-5|12|TRBV29-1|NA
CSALQGQETQYF
>TRBJ2-7|15|TRBV2|NA
CASSGTRDSLYEQYF
>TRBJ1-1|16|TRBV4-1|NA
CASSQTPRASYTEAFF
>TRBJ1-2|14|TRBV12-5|NA
CASGLNRGDGGYTF
>TRBJ2-1|20|TRBV7-6|NA
CASSLAPGLAGRSSYNEQFF
>TRBJ1-1|12|TRBV5-1|NA
CASSEVGTEAFF
>TRBJ1-5|15|TRBV19|NA
CASKTGARGNQPQHF
>TRBJ2-1|15|TRBV7-2|NA
CASSFLSGSYNEQFF
>TRBJ1-5|15|TRBV12-5|NA
CASGFGPVRDQPQHF
>TRBJ2-1|13|TRBV5-1|NA
CASRRAPYNEQFF
>TRBJ1-6|19|TRBV5-1|NA
CASSRGGDSIGALNSPLHF
>TRBJ2-1|14|TRBV11-2|NA
CASSQQSDRNEQFF
>TRBJ1-5|14|TRBV2|NA
CASSGWQGEQPQHF
>TRBJ1-5|14|TRBV19|NA
CASQRGGINQPQHF
>TRBJ1-1|11|TRBV29-1|NA
CSVGGATEAFF
>TRBJ2-3|18|TRBV15|NA
CATSQTHTRDRLTDTQYF
>TRBJ1-2|13|TRBV5-6|NA
CTSSFPGDNGYTF
>TRBJ2-5|14|TRBV10-3|NA
CAISAGTGGETQYF
>TRBJ2-7|12|TRBV28|NA
CASSLGGAEQYF
>TRBJ2-7|16|TRBV5-1|NA
CASSLGDLLNSYEQYF
>TRBJ1-1|15|TRBV11-3|NA
CASSFGPGASTEAFF
>TRBJ2-1|18|TRBV4-3|NA
CASSQDRGTSGLGNEQFF
>TRBJ2-1|15|TRBV7-2|NA
CASGRGQSDYNEQFF
>TRBJ2-3|13|TRBV11-3|NA
CASSLAGGDTQYF
>TRBJ2-5|13|TRBV4-1|NA
CASSQQAGETQYF
>TRBJ2-7|13|TRBV10-3|medium-sized
CAISGTVTYEQYF
>TRBJ1-2|14|TRBV5-1|NA
CASSEGQGRNGYTF
>TRBJ1-1|17|TRBV7-9|NA
CASSHPLKGQGDTEAFF
>TRBJ2-1|15|TRBV5-1|NA
CASSMTSGSNNEQFF
>TRBJ1-2|15|TRBV7-2|NA
CASSTRDREIYGYTF
>TRBJ1-1|14|TRBV19|NA
CASSISGLNTEAFF
>TRBJ1-1|17|TRBV28|NA
CASKVRLDRGRGTEAFF
>TRBJ1-1|15|TRBV18|NA
CASSPPTSLNTEAFF
>TRBJ1-1|15|TRBV6-6|NA
CASSYSLDIRSEAFF
>TRBJ2-3|15|TRBV5-1|NA
CASSTQGQTTDTQYF
>TRBJ2-7|17|TRBV25-1|NA
CASSARTSGRAVYEQYF
>TRBJ2-7|19|TRBV10-1|NA
CATPPLAGGPLTLCYEQYF
>TRBJ2-1|17|TRBV11-2|NA
CASSFYTGGPGLDEQFF
>TRBJ2-7|15|TRBV7-8|NA
CASSSGQGAIYEQYF
>TRBJ2-6|16|TRBV27|NA
CASSHRGTFGANVLTF
>TRBJ2-1|14|TRBV5-4|NA
CASSFGISDNEQFF
>TRBJ2-1|11|TRBV20-1|NA
CSAGTSGRQFF
>TRBJ2-2|15|TRBV28|NA
CASRLAGANTGELFF
>TRBJ1-2|15|TRBV7-8|NA
CASSQFGTGEFGYTF